The 31 T cell receptor beta chains below were found in one sample sequenced in a study of regulatory T cells in long-lasting Graves disease. Combining iRepertoire HTBI primers with Arm-PCR of CDR3 regions, the authors built TCR beta libraries. From the multiplex PCR reads, TCRdb called clonotypes with MiXCR, one entry per CDR3 protein. The table has hundreds of thousands of distinct CDR3 sequences, about 14% seen once. The sample's time point: newly diagnosed GD, antithyroid drugs for less than 3 months. There was RNA extracted from PBMCs, and the TCR library was made from it. These data also formed part of another study, on T cells in Graves' hyperthyroidism and ophthalmopathy.

This material consisted of peripheral blood mononuclear cells (PBMCs), taken at new diagnosis, from a patient treated with antithyroid drugs. These receptors originate from a man younger than 45 with Graves disease.

As to this clonotype: A much larger clone is a single base away; this may be a read error. The chain joins TRBV24-1 to TRBJ2-2, with TRBD2 matching over 7 bases. Germline V gene sequence: CDR1 KGHDR, CDR2 SFDVKD. The CDR3 is made up of 13 amino acids. This CDR3 is CATRRDYTGEPFF. DNA for the CDR3: TGTGCCACCCGCCGGGACTACACCGGGGAGCCGTTTTTT.

This clonotype was detected only a few times. The chain combines TRBV20-1 with TRBJ1-2, with D perhaps TRBD1 (5 bases). This CDR3 spans 14 amino acids. The germline gives CDR1 DFQATT, CDR2 SNEGSKA (reference sequence). V was clipped by 1 base and J by 4 bases, with 13 bases between them. The CDR3 coding sequence is TGCAGTGCTAGAGGCGGAGGGGATTCCTATGGCTACACCTTC. Translated, it gives CSARGGGDSYGYTF.

This clonotype was found many times. The chain couples TRBV12-3 or TRBV12-4 to TRBJ2-1; D might be TRBD2 (7 bases). The CDR3 sequence is 17 residues long. Trimming took 1 base from V and 9 from J, leaving 22 bases between them. CDR3 sequence reads: CASSLGGGPRGDTEQFF. The CDR3 nucleotides read TGTGCCAGCAGTTTAGGGGGAGGGCCTAGGGGGGACACTGAGCAGTTCTTC.

The genes are TRBV11-2 and TRBJ2-7, with 7 bases that match TRBD2. With V trimmed by 4 bases and J by 1 base, 4 bases remained unmatched. The CDR3 is 14 amino acids. CDR1 is SGHAT and CDR2 is FQNNGV in the germline V gene. CDR3 protein: CASSSGAGSYEQYF. The CDR3, as DNA: TGTGCCAGCAGCTCGGGAGCGGGATCCTACGAGCAGTACTTC.

In its sample, this clonotype was seen a few times. The J gene is TRBJ2-2, the V gene TRBV5-1; possible D gene TRBD1, 8 bases. CDR3 size: 16 residues. CDR1 and CDR2 (germline): SGHRS, YFSETQ. Trimming took off 4 bases at V and 4 bases at J, with 17 bases between the two ends. CDR3: CASSATGGGRTGELFF. CDR3 coding DNA: TGCGCCAGCAGCGCAACAGGGGGGGGACGCACCGGGGAGCTGTTTTTT. Combining the CDR3 with reference TRBV5-1 and TRBJ2-2 gives the whole variable domain KAGVTQTPRYLIKTRGQQVTLSCSPISGHRSVSWYQQTPGQGLQFLFEYFSETQRNKGNFPGRFSGRQFSNSRSEMNVSTLELGDSALYLCASSATGGGRTGELFFGEGSRLTVL.

In its sample, this clonotype was seen many times. The J gene is TRBJ2-7, the V gene TRBV27; D is possibly TRBD1 or TRBD2 (5 bases each). Per the germline V gene, CDR1 is MNHEY and CDR2 is SMNVEV (reference sequence). V shed 0 bases and J shed 2 bases, with 11 bases lying between them. This CDR3 comprises 15 residues. The CDR3 is CASSLSQGAAYEQYF. The CDR3 bases are TGTGCCAGCAGTTTATCCCAGGGAGCGGCCTACGAGCAGTACTTC.

The chain is built from TRBV5-6 and TRBJ1-3; D gene uncertain. The CDR3 is 16 amino acids. Germline loops: CDR1 SGHDT, CDR2 YYEEEE. Trimming shortened V by 5 bases and J by 0 bases, and 15 bases separated the two germline ends. Here the CDR3 reads CASRWGGIRSGNTIYF. CDR3 bases: TGTGCCAGCAGGTGGGGAGGAATCCGCTCTGGAAACACCATATATTTT. Full variable domain (remainder filled in from reference TRBV5-6 and TRBJ1-3): DAGVTQSPTHLIKTRGQQVTLRCSPKSGHDTVSWYQQALGQGPQFIFQYYEEEERQRGNFPDRFSGHQFPNYSSELNVNALLLGDSALYLCASRWGGIRSGNTIYFGEGSWLTVV.

This clonotype came up many times. The chain combines TRBV12-3 or TRBV12-4 with TRBJ2-7; no clear D gene. Trimming shortened V by 8 bases and J by 5 bases, and 7 bases separated the two germline ends. The CDR3 has 10 amino acids. The CDR3 here is CASGTNEQYF. DNA of the CDR3: TGTGCCAGCGGAACGAACGAGCAGTACTTC.

This clonotype was seen at least ten times. The rearrangement uses TRBV15 and TRBJ1-2; the D gene is possibly TRBD1 (5 bases). Trimming took 0 bases from V and 8 from J, leaving 13 bases between them. The germline CDR1 and CDR2 sequences are LNHNV and YYDKDF (reference sequence). The CDR3 spans 14 residues. The CDR3 nucleotides are TGTGCCACCAGCAGAGATCGGCAGGGATGGGGCTACACCTTC. Amino acids: CATSRDRQGWGYTF. The full variable domain, with the rest looked up from reference TRBV15 and TRBJ1-2, is DAMVIQNPRYQVTQFGKPVTLSCSQTLNHNVMYWYQQKSSQAPKLLFHYYDKDFNNEADTPDNFQSRRPNTSFCFLDIRSPGLGDTAMYLCATSRDRQGWGYTFGSGTRLTVV.

This clonotype was observed many times. This chain connects TRBV18 to TRBJ2-7; TRBD2 is a possible D gene (6 bases). This CDR3 spans 15 amino acids. Germline V CDR1 and CDR2: KGHSH, LQKENI. Trimming removed 2 bases from V and 1 base from J, with 12 bases in between. The CDR3 DNA is TGTGCCAGCTCACCAGGGGGGAGGATTTCCTACGAGCAGTACTTC. It translates to CASSPGGRISYEQYF.

This clonotype was detected many times. The chain carries TRBV2 and TRBJ2-3; TRBD1 might be the D (6 bases). V was trimmed by 8 bases and J by 0 bases, leaving 12 bases between them. Germline lookup yields CDR1 SNHLY and CDR2 FYNNEI. The CDR3 has 14 amino acids. This CDR3 is CASQQGPSTDTQYF. The CDR3 nucleotides are TGTGCCAGCCAGCAGGGGCCGAGCACAGATACGCAGTATTTT.

The chain uses TRBV20-1 and TRBJ2-2; 12 positions agree with TRBD2. This CDR3 contains 14 residues. V lost 5 bases, J lost 7 bases, and 5 bases stayed unmatched. The V gene's germline CDR1 is DFQATT and CDR2 SNEGSKA (reference sequence). The CDR3 loop reads CSAPASGRGGELFF. In DNA form, the CDR3 reads TGCAGTGCTCCCGCTAGCGGGAGGGGCGGGGAGCTGTTTTTT.

This clonotype showed up many times. The V and J genes are TRBV11-2 and TRBJ2-3; D tentatively reads TRBD1 or TRBD2 (5 bases each). The CDR3 runs to 13 residues. V was pared by 5 bases and J by 6 bases, with 12 bases between. Germline V gives CDR1 SGHAT, CDR2 FQNNGV. CDR3 sequence reads: CASSLGTPDTQYF. CDR3 nucleotide sequence: TGTGCCAGCAGCCTAGGGACGCCGGATACGCAGTATTTT. Filled out from reference TRBV11-2 and TRBJ2-3, the complete variable domain reads EAGVAQSPRYKIIEKRQSVAFWCNPISGHATLYWYQQILGQGPKLLIQFQNNGVVDDSQLPKDRFSAERLKGVDSTLKIQPAKLEDSAVYLCASSLGTPDTQYFGPGTRLTVL.

This clonotype was recorded a few times. The rearrangement uses TRBV12-3 or TRBV12-4 and TRBJ2-3; D gene unclear. CDR3 size: 15 residues. V was clipped by 5 bases and J by 2 bases, with 14 bases between them. CDR3 coding DNA: TGTGCCAGCAGTGTTGGGCCCTCTTCCACAGATACGCAGTATTTT. Translated, it gives CASSVGPSSTDTQYF.

The chain has TRBV5-1 and TRBJ2-5; 11 bases fit TRBD2. The V segment lost 7 bases and the J segment 6 bases; nucleotides outside the gene matches: 17. Germline V lookup: CDR1 SGHRS, CDR2 YFSETQ. CDR3 length equals 17 residues. The CDR3 DNA reads as TGCGCCAGCCCCCTTAAAACTACTAGCGGGAGAGGGAAGACCCAGTACTTC. Its protein is CASPLKTTSGRGKTQYF.

The table lists this clonotype with many counts. The chain has TRBV7-3 and TRBJ2-3; tentative D call: TRBD2 (6 bases). The germline V and J ends were trimmed by 3 bases and 0 bases, with 10 bases remaining between them. Germline V CDR1 and CDR2: SGHTA, FQGTGA. This CDR3 comprises 15 residues. Written as DNA, the CDR3 is TGTGCCAGCAGCTTGACGCGGGATAGCACAGATACGCAGTATTTT. It specifies CASSLTRDSTDTQYF.

This clonotype was recorded at least ten times. This chain uses TRBV5-1 with TRBJ1-4; D remains unclear. V was clipped by 0 bases and J by 5 bases, with 8 bases between them. Germline V gene data show CDR1 as SGHRS and CDR2 as YFSETQ. The CDR3 extends over 14 amino acids. The CDR3 DNA is TGCGCCAGCAGCTTGGACCTAAGGAATGAAAAACTGTTTTTT. Translation: CASSLDLRNEKLFF.

This clonotype occurred many times. V is TRBV6-2 or TRBV6-3 and J is TRBJ2-5, with D unclear. Germline-derived CDR1 and CDR2 are MNHEY and SVGEGT. V lost 3 bases and J lost 7, with 12 bases in between. This CDR3 region has 13 residues. The CDR3 nucleotides are TGTGCCAGCAGTTATCTCCGAGAAGGGACCCAGTACTTC. This codes for CASSYLREGTQYF.

This clonotype occurred a few times. The chain uses TRBV7-9 and TRBJ1-3, with 8 bases fitting TRBD1. This CDR3 contains 16 residues. The junction had 10 bases not matched to a gene; V was cut back by 2 bases and J by 7 bases. The germline gives CDR1 SEHNR, CDR2 FQNEAQ (reference sequence). This chain's CDR3 is CASSLSAPGQANTIYF. The CDR3 coding sequence is TGTGCCAGCAGCTTAAGCGCCCCGGGACAGGCCAACACCATATATTTT.

This clonotype was seen many times. V usage is TRBV11-1 and J usage is TRBJ2-7; D is undetermined. Germline values: CDR1 SGHAT, CDR2 FQDESV (reference sequence). The CDR3 covers 11 residues. Trimming pared 3 bases from V and 5 bases from J, leaving 5 bases between. The CDR3 loop reads CASSLLHEQYF. The CDR3 DNA follows: TGTGCCAGCAGCTTGCTCCACGAGCAGTACTTC.

This clonotype was counted at least ten times. This chain joins TRBV30 and TRBJ2-2; D is undetermined. Trimming pared 0 bases from V and 3 bases from J, leaving 8 bases between. Per germline, CDR1 GTSNPN and CDR2 SVGIG (reference sequence). The CDR3 runs to 14 residues. The CDR3 DNA is TGTGCCTGGAGTGTCGGAGTATACACCGGGGAGCTGTTTTTT. It codes for CAWSVGVYTGELFF.

This clonotype showed up many times. This sequence joins TRBV7-9 and TRBJ2-7, with 9 bases aligning to TRBD1. Germline V gene data show CDR1 as SEHNR and CDR2 as FQNEAQ (reference sequence). V lost 4 bases, J lost 3 bases, and 7 bases stayed unmatched. CDR3 length: 15 residues. The CDR3: CASSSPGQGLYEQYF. In DNA form, the CDR3 reads TGTGCCAGCAGCTCCCCTGGACAGGGGCTCTACGAGCAGTACTTC. The full variable domain, its missing parts supplied by reference TRBV7-9 and TRBJ2-7, is DTGVSQNPRHKITKRGQNVTFRCDPISEHNRLYWYRQTLGQGPEFLTYFQNEAQLEKSRLLSDRFSAERPKGSFSTLEIQRTEQGDSAMYLCASSSPGQGLYEQYFGPGTRLTVT.

This clonotype was recorded a few times. This chain uses TRBV20-1 with TRBJ2-7; perhaps D is TRBD1 or TRBD2 (6 bases each). Deletions cut 6 bases from V and 0 bases from J, with 12 bases between. CDR1 DFQATT and CDR2 SNEGSKA come from the germline V gene (reference sequence). The CDR3 has 13 residues. CDR3 nucleotides: TGCAGTGCAACGGGGGCCAGCTCCTACGAGCAGTACTTC. Encoded protein: CSATGASSYEQYF.

This clonotype was observed many times. The chain is built from TRBV12-3 or TRBV12-4 and TRBJ1-5, with D possibly TRBD1 on 5 matching bases. The CDR3 runs 15 residues. The V end was cut by 3 bases, the J end by 2 bases, with 11 bases between. The CDR3 nucleotides are TGTGCCAGCAGTTTTTGGGGGTTGGGCAATCAGCCCCAGCATTTT. Residues: CASSFWGLGNQPQHF.

This clonotype was counted ten times or more. This rearrangement joins TRBV5-5 to TRBJ1-1, with 8 nucleotides matching TRBD1. The CDR3 extends over 15 amino acids. Trimming cost V 4 bases and J 1 base; bases outside gene matches: 6. Germline V gene lookup returns CDR1 SGHKS and CDR2 YYEKEE (reference sequence). The CDR3 reads CASSPLGTGNTEAFF. The DNA of the CDR3 is TGTGCCAGCAGCCCACTAGGGACAGGGAACACTGAAGCTTTCTTT.

This clonotype has only a few counts. The rearrangement joins TRBV19 to TRBJ1-1; TRBD1 is a possible D gene (6 bases). V lost 5 bases, J lost 4 bases, and 14 bases lay in between. Germline V lookup: CDR1 LNHDA, CDR2 SQIVND (reference sequence). CDR3 size: 14 residues. The CDR3 nucleotides are TGTGCCAGTAGTCCCAGGGGCATGATCACTGAAGCTTTCTTT. This encodes CASSPRGMITEAFF.

A word on this clonotype: This may come from a read error, since a much larger clone is one base off. This chain links TRBV3-1 with TRBJ1-4; D gene ambiguous. This CDR3 spans 13 amino acids. CDR1 is LGHDT, CDR2 YNNKEL, per germline (reference sequence). The DNA for the CDR3 is TGTGCCAGCAACCAAGAAATAGGGGAAAAACTGTTTTTT. Amino acid sequence: CASNQEIGEKLFF.

This clonotype was counted once. The chain has TRBV6-2 or TRBV6-3 and TRBJ2-1; 7 bases line up with TRBD1. This CDR3 has 11 residues. Trimming at V came to 7 bases and at J to 12 bases, leaving 6 bases not matched to a gene. CDR1 is MNHEY and CDR2 is SVGEGT in the germline V gene. CDR3 nucleotide sequence: TGTGCCAGCAAGAAACAGGGGTGGCAGTTCTTC. It translates to CASKKQGWQFF.

About this clonotype: A read error is possible here, since a much larger clone lies one base away. The genes are TRBV24-1 and TRBJ2-5; 8 bases agree with TRBD1. Germline V gene data show CDR1 as KGHDR and CDR2 as SFDVKD. V lost 3 bases to trimming and J lost 3 bases; unmatched junction nucleotides: 5. The length of the CDR3 is 15 residues. The CDR3 nucleotides are TGTGCCACCAGTGATCCCTGGACAGGGAAAGAGACCCAGTACTTC. Translated, it gives CATSDPWTGKETQYF.

This clonotype was seen more than once but under ten times. The V call is TRBV4-1, the J call TRBJ2-7; tentative D call: TRBD2 (6 bases). Trimming removed 1 base at V and 2 bases at J, with 12 bases between. Germline V gene data show CDR1 as MGHRA and CDR2 as YSYEKL. The CDR3 sequence is 15 residues long. CDR3 sequence reads: CASSQVNRGTYEQYF. CDR3 coding DNA: TGCGCCAGCAGCCAAGTAAACCGCGGGACCTACGAGCAGTACTTC.

This clonotype was seen a handful of times. DNA of the CDR3: TGCGCCAGCAGCCGGGACACCAATCAGCCCCAGCATTTT. It translates to CASSRDTNQPQHF. V is TRBV5-1 and J is TRBJ1-5, with D perhaps matching TRBD1 (6 bases). Germline loops: CDR1 SGHRS, CDR2 YFSETQ. The CDR3 runs to 13 residues. Trimming took off 4 bases at V and 3 bases at J, with 8 bases between the two ends.